What follows are 26 T cell receptor beta chains derived from one specimen sequenced in a study of T cell clonality in common variable immunodeficiency. Clones were read by immunoSEQ multiplex PCR, and TCRdb kept only the in-frame ones, dropping some. Altogether around 29,000 clones were found in the sample, and no singletons occur. The material sequenced was peripheral blood mononuclear cells. Source of these receptors: a person between 18 and 75 years old in good health.

The sample holds many counts of this clone. The observed sequence ends 3 residues before the CDR3 terminus, with the missing tail filled in from the germline J gene. This sequence joins TRBV7-8 and TRBJ2-7; D is possibly TRBD2 (6 bases). V was shortened by 5 bases and J by 6 bases, with 17 bases between the two germline ends. The CDR3 length is 14 residues. Per germline, CDR1 SGHVS and CDR2 FQNEAQ. The chain's CDR3 is CASSPGASASEQYF. CDR3 bases read: TGTGCCAGCAGCCCCGGGGCTAGCGCCAGCGAG. The whole variable domain, filled in from reference TRBV7-8 and TRBJ2-7, reads GAGVSQSPRYKVAKRGQDVALRCDPISGHVSLFWYQQALGQGPEFLTYFQNEAQLDKSGLPSDRFFAERPEGSVSTLKIQRTQQEDSAVYLCASSPGASASEQYFGPGTRLTVT.

This clone was seen at least ten times. A read error may account for a junction end that differs from germline. The CDR3 here is CASSSGTGNTGELFF. The sequenced CDR3 bases are TGTGCTAGCAGCTCCGGGACAGGGAACACCGGGGAG. V gene TRBV7-7 combines with J gene TRBJ2-2, with 8 nucleotides matching TRBD1. The read ends 3 residues early relative to the CDR3; the germline J gene fills the gap. CDR1 is SSHAT and CDR2 is FNYEAQ in the germline V gene (reference sequence). The CDR3 has 15 amino acids.

This clone has more than one count but fewer than ten. The CDR3 loop reads CASSDGDTYEQYF. The part of the CDR3 DNA that was read is TGTGCCAGCAGTGATGGGGACACCTACGAG. V gene TRBV6-4 combines with J gene TRBJ2-7, with D perhaps matching TRBD1 (6 bases). Coverage ceases 3 residues before the CDR3 finishes, and the germline J gene fills in the end. The length of the CDR3 is 13 residues. V lost 3 bases and J lost 2, with 8 bases in between. Germline loops: CDR1 MRHNA, CDR2 SNTAGT.

This clone was detected ten times or more. The CDR3 end falls 3 residues outside the read, so it is completed with the germline J gene. V is TRBV4-2 and J is TRBJ2-6, with 10 bases aligning to TRBD2. CDR1 LGHNA and CDR2 YNFKEQ come from the germline V gene. The J segment lost 1 base and the V segment lost 4 bases, leaving 13 bases of the junction unmatched. The CDR3 contains 20 residues. CDR3 DNA (partial): TGTGCCAGCAGCCCCCTTAGGGTGCTAGCGGGAGTGTCTGGGGCCAACGTC. Its translation is CASSPLRVLAGVSGANV. The whole CDR3 region reads CASSPLRVLAGVSGANVLTF.

At least ten counts were recorded for this clone. The DNA ends 3 residues before the CDR3 does, and the rest of the CDR3 is filled in from the germline J gene. V is TRBV5-4 and J is TRBJ2-7, with TRBD2 matching 9 bases. The V and J ends lost 4 bases and 1 base, in that order; junction bases with no gene match: 9. Germline CDR1 SGHNT, CDR2 YYREEE (reference sequence). CDR3 length: 16 residues. The sequenced CDR3 bases are TGTGCCAGCAGCGCGAGCGGGACTAGCCTTTCCTACGAG. Its translation is CASSASGTSLSYE. The complete CDR3 sequence is CASSASGTSLSYEQYF.

There are a few counts of this clone. From the germline J gene comes the end of the CDR3, since the read stops 3 residues before it. The chain links TRBV5-6 to TRBJ2-3, with TRBD2 matching 12 bases. Germline V gene lookup returns CDR1 SGHDT and CDR2 YYEEEE. The V gene end was trimmed by 4 bases and the J gene end by 5 bases; junction bases not matched to a gene: 5. The CDR3 covers 15 residues. The CDR3 sequence is CASSAPGLAGDTQYF. The CDR3 DNA, read in part, is TGTGCCAGCAGCGCACCGGGACTAGCGGGAGATACG.

The table lists this clone with a few counts. From the germline J gene comes the end of the CDR3, since the read stops 3 residues before it. The genes are TRBV11-3 and TRBJ2-1; 8 bases are a match to TRBD2. In germline, CDR1 is SGHNT, CDR2 YENEEA. CDR3 length equals 14 residues. V was pared by 5 bases and J by 6 bases, with 6 bases of the junction left unmatched. CDR3 sequence: CASSPQRESNEQFF. Incomplete CDR3 DNA: TGTGCCAGCAGCCCCCAGCGGGAGTCCAATGAG.

Note on this clone: The CDR3 end lies 3 residues beyond the end of the read and is filled in from the germline J gene. The genes are TRBV2 and TRBJ2-7; D is unresolved. The CDR3 has 13 amino acids. Deletions cut 8 bases from V and 2 bases from J, with 13 bases between. CDR1 and CDR2 from the germline V gene are SNHLY and FYNNEI. CDR3 DNA, as far as it was read: TGTGCCAGCTTCGAACGTAGTCCCTACGAG. Its translation: CASFERSPYE. The complete CDR3 protein is CASFERSPYEQYF.

This clone appeared many times. From the germline J gene comes the end of the CDR3, since the read stops 3 residues before it. The V gene is TRBV20-1, the J gene TRBJ2-5; the D is unclear. The germline CDR1 and CDR2 sequences are DFQATT and SNEGSKA (reference sequence). This CDR3 region has 13 residues. V was shortened by 2 bases and J by 1 base, with 8 bases between the two germline ends. CDR3 DNA (partial): TGCAGTGCTAGACCGAACTTCCAAGAGACC. Amino acids: CSARPNFQET. The CDR3, in full, reads CSARPNFQETQYF.

In its sample, this clone was seen many times. The read ends 3 residues shy of where the CDR3 ends; the end is completed using the germline J gene. The chain couples TRBV20-1 to TRBJ2-4; TRBD1 agrees at 8 bases. The germline V gene encodes CDR1 DFQATT and CDR2 SNEGSKA (reference sequence). The CDR3 extends over 13 amino acids. The sequenced part of the CDR3 DNA is TGCAGTGCCAGGGGGCCTAGCAATCAGCCT. Translating gives CSARGPSNQP. The whole CDR3 is CSARGPSNQPQYF.

This clone was observed many times. The observed sequence ends 3 residues before the CDR3 terminus, with the missing tail filled in from the germline J gene. The same CDR3 is also encoded by other DNA sequences in this sample. The chain recombines TRBV30 with TRBJ1-3; no clear D gene. This CDR3 is 13 amino acids long. Trimming pared 0 bases from V and 4 bases from J, leaving 7 bases between. The germline CDR1 and CDR2 sequences are GTSNPN and SVGIG (reference sequence). CDR3 bases read: TGTGCCTGGAGTGTAGGGTCCGGAAACACC. It encodes CAWSVGSGNT. The full CDR3 protein reads CAWSVGSGNTIYF.

This clone came up a few times. The CDR3 is cut off 3 residues early in the read; its end comes from the germline J gene. The V gene is TRBV2, the J gene TRBJ2-7; D gene ambiguous. CDR3 size: 12 residues. From germline, CDR1 is SNHLY and CDR2 FYNNEI. Trimming pared 5 bases from V and 5 bases from J, leaving 10 bases between. This CDR3 is CASSKDTDEQYF. Partial CDR3 DNA: TGTGCCAGCAGTAAAGATACGGACGAG.

There are many counts of this clone. The read terminates 3 residues ahead of where the CDR3 ends, so the germline J gene completes it. Other DNA sequences in the same sample also yield this CDR3. The gene calls are TRBV6-1 and TRBJ2-1, with 11 bases that match TRBD1. The V and J ends lost 3 bases and 8 bases, in that order; junction bases with no gene match: 6. CDR1 is MNHNS and CDR2 is SASEGT in the germline V gene. The CDR3 consists of 15 residues. The DNA read from the CDR3 is TGTGCCAGCAGTGAGGGGACAGGGGGGAGTTATGAG. This translates into CASSEGTGGSYE. The full CDR3 protein is CASSEGTGGSYEQFF.

The sample holds a few counts of this clone. One junction end disagrees with the germline gene, perhaps due to a read error. From the germline J gene comes the end of the CDR3, since the read stops 3 residues before it. V and J are TRBV7-7 and TRBJ2-1; 10 bases match TRBD2. Germline-derived CDR1 and CDR2 are SSHAT and FNYEAQ (reference sequence). CDR3 length equals 15 residues. This CDR3 is CASSSRLAGYNEQFF. The sequenced CDR3 bases are TGTGCTAGCAGCTCAAGACTAGCGGGTTACAATGAG. The entire variable domain, with the rest obtained from reference TRBV7-7 and TRBJ2-1, is as follows: GAGVSQSPRYKVTKRGQDVTLRCDPISSHATLYWYQQALGQGPEFLTYFNYEAQPDKSGLPSDRFSAERPEGSISTLTIQRTEQRDSAMYRCASSSRLAGYNEQFFGPGTRLTVL.

This clone was counted ten times or more. The observed sequence ends 3 residues before the CDR3 terminus, with the missing tail filled in from the germline J gene. This sequence joins TRBV7-2 and TRBJ1-5; D ambiguous. This CDR3 comprises 14 residues. Per germline, CDR1 SGHTA and CDR2 FQGNSA. V was shortened by 7 bases and J by 4 bases, with 14 bases between the two germline ends. This CDR3 is CASTDTAANQPQHF. Incomplete CDR3 DNA: TGTGCCAGCACCGACACGGCCGCTAATCAGCCC.

This clone has at least ten counts. The observed sequence ends 3 residues before the CDR3 terminus, with the missing tail filled in from the germline J gene. V and J are TRBV7-8 and TRBJ2-7; the D gene is possibly TRBD2 (6 bases). Germline assignment: CDR1 SGHVS and CDR2 FQNEAQ. This CDR3 has 15 residues. Trimming left V 4 bases short and J 2 bases short, with 15 bases between. CDR3 protein: CASSSLAPKAYEQYF. The covered CDR3 bases are TGTGCCAGCAGCTCCCTAGCGCCCAAGGCCTACGAG. Complete variable domain (other parts from reference TRBV7-8 and TRBJ2-7): GAGVSQSPRYKVAKRGQDVALRCDPISGHVSLFWYQQALGQGPEFLTYFQNEAQLDKSGLPSDRFFAERPEGSVSTLKIQRTQQEDSAVYLCASSSLAPKAYEQYFGPGTRLTVT.

This clone appeared a few times. The read ends 3 residues shy of where the CDR3 ends; the end is completed using the germline J gene. V usage is TRBV6-4 and J usage is TRBJ2-2; a possible D gene is TRBD2 (5 bases). The CDR3 totals 14 residues. Germline V CDR1 and CDR2: MRHNA, SNTAGT. This CDR3 reads CASRIDITSEKLFF. The DNA read from the CDR3 is TGTGCCAGCAGGATAGACATTACTAGTGAAAAG.

Notes on this clone: The read stops 3 residues short of the end of the CDR3; the missing end is completed from the germline J gene. The V and J genes are TRBV2 and TRBJ2-2, with D maybe TRBD1 (7 bases). Germline CDR1 reads SNHLY; CDR2 reads FYNNEI. The CDR3 is made up of 16 amino acids. V was cut by 6 bases and J by 6 bases, with 20 bases left in between. Partial CDR3 DNA: TGTGCCAGCAGGGAGGGTCGGGTCCAGGGGGCCGGGGAG. Protein sequence: CASREGRVQGAGE. Given in full, the CDR3 is CASREGRVQGAGELFF.

This clone was seen a few times. Coverage ceases 3 residues before the CDR3 finishes, and the germline J gene fills in the end. V usage is TRBV5-4 and J usage is TRBJ2-1; D is possibly TRBD1 or TRBD2 (5 bases each). Germline CDR1 and CDR2: SGHNT and YYREEE (reference sequence). The CDR3 has 16 amino acids. V was cut by 5 bases and J by 7 bases, with 22 bases left in between. The CDR3 bases that were read are TGTGCCAGCAGATCCGAGGGTGGGGCCTTTAGGAATGAG. Its protein is CASRSEGGAFRNE. In full, the CDR3 reads CASRSEGGAFRNEQFF. The variable domain in full, with the rest retrieved from reference TRBV5-4 and TRBJ2-1, is ETGVTQSPTHLIKTRGQQVTLRCSSQSGHNTVSWYQQALGQGPQFIFQYYREEENGRGNFPPRFSGLQFPNYSSELNVNALELDDSALYLCASRSEGGAFRNEQFFGPGTRLTVL.

The table lists this clone with many counts. Read sequence stops 3 residues before the CDR3 end, and the germline J gene provides the missing end. The gene calls are TRBV6-2 or TRBV6-3 and TRBJ1-3, with a tentative D call TRBD1 (6 bases). CDR3 size: 14 residues. Trimming removed 6 bases from V and 5 bases from J, with 14 bases in between. Germline V gene lookup returns CDR1 MNHEY and CDR2 SVGEGT. The sequenced CDR3 bases are TGTGCCAGCAGGGGCAGGGGCCTAAGAAACACC. Its translation is CASRGRGLRNT. In full, the CDR3 reads CASRGRGLRNTIYF.

Turning to this clone: Read coverage stops 3 residues before the CDR3 terminus; the germline J gene supplies the remainder. V usage is TRBV7-6 and J usage is TRBJ2-5; 8 nucleotides align to TRBD2. Germline V gives CDR1 SGHVS, CDR2 FNYEAQ. The CDR3 covers 15 residues. J lost 3 bases, V lost 3 bases, and 6 bases had no gene match. This chain's CDR3 is CASSFGGGYEETQYF. The sequenced part of the CDR3 DNA is TGTGCCAGCAGCTTCGGGGGGGGCTACGAAGAGACC.

The sample holds many counts of this clone. The DNA read from the CDR3 is TGCAGTGCTAGCGGGGGGACTAGCGACTACGAG. Encoded protein: CSASGGTSDYE. The CDR3 in full is CSASGGTSDYEQYF. The V gene is TRBV20-1, the J gene TRBJ2-7; TRBD2 aligns across 10 bases. Read coverage stops 3 residues before the CDR3 terminus; the germline J gene supplies the remainder. The CDR3 is 14 amino acids. The germline gives CDR1 DFQATT, CDR2 SNEGSKA (reference sequence). The ends lost 3 bases at V and 3 bases at J; junction bases unmatched: 5.

This clone was picked up many times. The CDR3 goes on 3 residues after the read ends, and that part is filled in from the germline J gene. The rearrangement uses TRBV2 and TRBJ1-1; TRBD1 matches at 7 bases. J gave up 0 bases and V 6 bases, and 7 bases lay outside the gene matches. CDR3 length: 15 amino acids. From germline, CDR1 is SNHLY and CDR2 FYNNEI. This chain's CDR3 is CASSQEQGMNTEAFF. The part of the CDR3 DNA that was read is TGTGCCAGCAGCCAGGAACAGGGGATGAACACTGAA.

This clone was detected ten times or more. The read comes to an end 3 residues before the CDR3 does, leaving the germline J gene to fill in the end. This chain connects TRBV20-1 to TRBJ2-7, with 8 nucleotides matching TRBD2. This CDR3 contains 13 residues. V shed 6 bases and J 0 bases; nucleotides not matched to a gene: 4. Germline CDR1 is DFQATT and CDR2 is SNEGSKA (reference sequence). Partial CDR3 DNA: TGCAGTGCCCCAACTAGCGGCTCCTACGAG. Its translation: CSAPTSGSYE. The full CDR3 protein is CSAPTSGSYEQYF.

This clone was picked up a small number of times. A clone one base away is much larger, so this may be a read error. With the read ending 3 residues before the CDR3 end, the germline J gene is used to fill in that end. The V gene is TRBV18, the J gene TRBJ2-2, with a tentative D call TRBD1 (7 bases). The germline gives CDR1 KGHSH, CDR2 LQKENI. The CDR3 runs 20 residues. CDR3 loop: CASSPTVGGTASSGANVLFF. The covered CDR3 bases are TGTGCCAGCTCACCAACGGTTGGAGGGACAGCGAGCTCTGGGGCCAACGTG.

Details on this clone: From the germline J gene comes the end of the CDR3, since the read stops 3 residues before it. V and J are TRBV30 and TRBJ2-7; tentatively, D is TRBD1 or TRBD2 (6 bases each). The CDR3 totals 15 residues. From germline, CDR1 is GTSNPN and CDR2 SVGIG (reference sequence). Trimming left V 2 bases short and J 2 bases short, with 16 bases between. The CDR3 sequence is CAWSSTQEGAYEQYF. The CDR3 DNA, read in part, is TGTGCCTGGAGTTCCACCCAGGAGGGGGCCTACGAG.